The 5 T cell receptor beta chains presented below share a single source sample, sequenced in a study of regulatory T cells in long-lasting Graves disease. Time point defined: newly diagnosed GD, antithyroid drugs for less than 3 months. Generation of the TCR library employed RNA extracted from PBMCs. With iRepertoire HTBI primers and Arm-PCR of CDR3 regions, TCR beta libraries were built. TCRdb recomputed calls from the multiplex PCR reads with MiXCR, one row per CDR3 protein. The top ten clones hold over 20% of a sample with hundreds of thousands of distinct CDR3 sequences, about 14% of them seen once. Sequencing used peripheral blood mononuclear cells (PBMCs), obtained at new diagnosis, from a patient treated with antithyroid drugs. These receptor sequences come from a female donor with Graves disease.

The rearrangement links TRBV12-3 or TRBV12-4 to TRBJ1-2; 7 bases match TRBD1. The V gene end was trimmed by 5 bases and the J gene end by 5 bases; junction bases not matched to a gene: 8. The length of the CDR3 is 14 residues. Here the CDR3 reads CASSLLDRAYGYTF. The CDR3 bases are TGTGCCAGCAGTCTCCTCGACAGGGCGTATGGCTACACCTTC.

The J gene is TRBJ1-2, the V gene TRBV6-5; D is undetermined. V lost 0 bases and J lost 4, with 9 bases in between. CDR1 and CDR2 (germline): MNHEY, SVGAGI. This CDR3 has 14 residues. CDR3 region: CASSYSGGSYGYTF. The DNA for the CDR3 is TGTGCCAGCAGTTACTCGGGCGGCAGCTATGGCTACACCTTC.

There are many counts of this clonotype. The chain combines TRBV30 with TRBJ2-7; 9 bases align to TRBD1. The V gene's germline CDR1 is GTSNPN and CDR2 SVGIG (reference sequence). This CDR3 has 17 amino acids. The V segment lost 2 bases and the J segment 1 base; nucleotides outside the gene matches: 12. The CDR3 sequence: CAWSHRGQGGGSYEQYF. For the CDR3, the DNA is TGTGCCTGGAGTCATAGGGGACAGGGAGGAGGGTCCTACGAGCAGTACTTC.

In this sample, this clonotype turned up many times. The CDR3 region is CASSRGASTDTQYF. The CDR3, as DNA: TGCGCCAGCAGCAGGGGGGCCAGCACAGATACGCAGTATTTT. V usage is TRBV5-1 and J usage is TRBJ2-3; possibly TRBD1 or TRBD2 for D (6 bases each). Germline values: CDR1 SGHRS, CDR2 YFSETQ. Trimming cost V 4 bases and J 0 bases, with 9 bases left between them. This CDR3 comprises 14 residues.

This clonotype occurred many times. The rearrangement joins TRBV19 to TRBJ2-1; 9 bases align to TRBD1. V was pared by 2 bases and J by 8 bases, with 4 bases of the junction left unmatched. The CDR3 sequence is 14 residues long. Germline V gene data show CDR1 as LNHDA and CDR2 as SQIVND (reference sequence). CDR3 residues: CASSIRGQGYEQFF. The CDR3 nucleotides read TGTGCCAGTAGTATAAGGGGACAGGGCTATGAGCAGTTCTTC.